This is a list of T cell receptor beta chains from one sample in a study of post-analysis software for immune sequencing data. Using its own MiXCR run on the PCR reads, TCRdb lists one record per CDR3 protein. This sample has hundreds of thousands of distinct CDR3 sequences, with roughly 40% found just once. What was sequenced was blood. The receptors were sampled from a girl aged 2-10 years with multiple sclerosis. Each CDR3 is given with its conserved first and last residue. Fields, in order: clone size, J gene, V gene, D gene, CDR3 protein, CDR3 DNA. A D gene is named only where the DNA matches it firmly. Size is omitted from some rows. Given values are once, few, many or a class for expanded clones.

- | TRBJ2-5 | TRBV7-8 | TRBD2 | CASSPLLAGERTQYF | TGTGCCAGCAGCCCTCTCCTAGCGGGGGAGAGGACCCAGTACTTC
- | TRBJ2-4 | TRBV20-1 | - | CSAPKLGAGATNIQYF | TGCAGTGCTCCTAAGTTGGGGGCGGGAGCCACAAACATTCAGTACTTC
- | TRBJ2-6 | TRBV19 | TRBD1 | CASSPQGTARAGANVLTF | TGTGCCAGTAGCCCCCAGGGGACAGCGAGAGCTGGGGCCAACGTCCTGACTTTC
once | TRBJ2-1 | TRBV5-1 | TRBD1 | CASSLRTETGGAGQFF | TGCGCCAGCAGCTTGAGAACCGAGACAGGGGGCGCAGGACAGTTCTTC
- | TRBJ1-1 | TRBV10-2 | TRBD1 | CASSEFGYRGRTGAFF | TGCGCCAGCAGTGAATTCGGGTACAGGGGTCGGACTGGAGCTTTCTTT
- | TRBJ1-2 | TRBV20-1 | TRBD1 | CSARSLGQPWGYTF | TGCAGTGCTAGGAGCCTGGGACAGCCGTGGGGCTACACCTTC
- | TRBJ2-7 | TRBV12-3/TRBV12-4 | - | CASSPQGPLLSYEQYF | TGTGCCAGCAGTCCCCAGGGACCGCTACTTTCCTACGAGCAGTACTTC
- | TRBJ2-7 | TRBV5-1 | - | CASRPSYEQYF | TGCGCCAGCAGGCCCTCCTACGAGCAGTACTTC
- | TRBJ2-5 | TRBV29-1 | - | CSVITHGETQYF | TGCAGCGTAATAACACATGGGGAGACCCAGTACTTC
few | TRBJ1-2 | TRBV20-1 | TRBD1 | CSAIPGQEMGYTF | TGCAGTGCTATACCGGGACAGGAGATGGGCTACACCTTC
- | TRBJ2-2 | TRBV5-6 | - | CASSLMPGPYTGELFF | TGTGCCAGCAGCTTGATGCCAGGGCCGTACACCGGGGAGCTGTTTTTT
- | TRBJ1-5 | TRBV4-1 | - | CASSQVYSNQPQHF | TGCGCCAGCAGCCAAGTTTACAGCAATCAGCCCCAGCATTTT
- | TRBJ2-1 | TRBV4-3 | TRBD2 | CTSSRSSGRYNEQFF | TGCACCAGCAGCCGATCTAGCGGGAGGTACAATGAGCAGTTCTTC
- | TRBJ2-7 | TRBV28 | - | CASSFGTHSYEQYF | TGTGCCAGCAGTTTCGGGACTCATTCCTACGAGCAGTACTTC
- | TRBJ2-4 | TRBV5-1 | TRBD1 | CASSLARGQGDIQYF | TGCGCCAGCAGCTTGGCGAGGGGGCAGGGGGACATTCAGTACTTC
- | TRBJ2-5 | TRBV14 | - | CASSQVIQGLGDETQYF | TGTGCCAGCAGCCAAGTCATACAGGGACTCGGGGATGAGACCCAGTACTTC
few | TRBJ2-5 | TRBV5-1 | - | CASTDTQETQYF | TGCGCCAGCACAGATACACAAGAGACCCAGTACTTC
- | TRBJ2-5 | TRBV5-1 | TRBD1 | CASSVDRVQETQYF | TGCGCCAGCAGCGTGGACAGGGTACAAGAGACCCAGTACTTC
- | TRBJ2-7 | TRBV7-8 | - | CASSSRDFFYEQYF | TGTGCCAGCAGCTCCCGGGACTTCTTCTACGAGCAGTACTTC
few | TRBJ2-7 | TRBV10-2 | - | CASSGGAFEQYF | TGCGCCAGCAGTGGAGGGGCGTTCGAGCAGTACTTC
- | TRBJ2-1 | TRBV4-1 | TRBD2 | CANSPPSGSYNEQFF | TGCGCCAACAGCCCCCCTAGCGGCTCCTACAATGAGCAGTTCTTC
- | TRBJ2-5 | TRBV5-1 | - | CASGEFGYQETQYF | TGCGCCAGCGGAGAGTTCGGGTACCAAGAGACCCAGTACTTC
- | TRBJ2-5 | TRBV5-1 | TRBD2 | CASSDLGRGQETQYF | TGCGCCAGCAGCGACCTGGGGAGGGGCCAAGAGACCCAGTACTTC
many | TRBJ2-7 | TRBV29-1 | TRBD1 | CSVDHGAQGAYEQYF | TGCAGCGTTGACCACGGGGCACAGGGGGCCTACGAGCAGTACTTC
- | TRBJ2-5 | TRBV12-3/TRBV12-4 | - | CASSPSPSRGRKETQYF | TGTGCCAGCAGTCCCAGCCCCTCTCGGGGCAGAAAAGAGACCCAGTACTTC
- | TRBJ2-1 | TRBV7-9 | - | CASSLVRRNEQFF | TGTGCCAGCAGCTTAGTTCGGCGAAATGAGCAGTTCTTC
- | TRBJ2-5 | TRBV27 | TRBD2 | CASSFIAGMETQYF | TGTGCCAGCAGTTTCATAGCGGGGATGGAGACCCAGTACTTC